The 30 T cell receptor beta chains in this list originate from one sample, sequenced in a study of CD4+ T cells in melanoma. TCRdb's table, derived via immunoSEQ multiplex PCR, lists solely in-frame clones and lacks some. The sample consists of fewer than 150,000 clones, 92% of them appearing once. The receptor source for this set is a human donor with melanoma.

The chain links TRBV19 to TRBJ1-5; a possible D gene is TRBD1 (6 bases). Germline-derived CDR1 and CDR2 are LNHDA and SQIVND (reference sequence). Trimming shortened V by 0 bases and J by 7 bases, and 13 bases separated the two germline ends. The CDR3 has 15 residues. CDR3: CASSIEGGRRQPQHF. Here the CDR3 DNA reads TGTGCCAGTAGTATAGAGGGGGGGCGGAGACAGCCCCAGCATTTT.

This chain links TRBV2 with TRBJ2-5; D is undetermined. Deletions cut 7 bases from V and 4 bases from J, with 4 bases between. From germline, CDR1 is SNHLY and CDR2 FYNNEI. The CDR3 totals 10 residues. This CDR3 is CASNLETQYF. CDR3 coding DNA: TGTGCCAGCAATTTAGAGACCCAGTACTTC. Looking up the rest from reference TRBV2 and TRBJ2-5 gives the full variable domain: EPEVTQTPSHQVTQMGQEVILRCVPISNHLYFYWYRQILGQKVEFLVSFYNNEISEKSEIFDDQFSVERPDGSNFTLKIRSTKLEDSAMYFCASNLETQYFGPGTRLLVL.

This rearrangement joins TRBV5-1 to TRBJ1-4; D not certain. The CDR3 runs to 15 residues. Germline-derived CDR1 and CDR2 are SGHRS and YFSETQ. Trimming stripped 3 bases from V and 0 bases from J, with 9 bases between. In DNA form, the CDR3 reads TGCGCCAGCAGCTCGGGGTTATCAACTAATGAAAAACTGTTTTTT. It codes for CASSSGLSTNEKLFF.

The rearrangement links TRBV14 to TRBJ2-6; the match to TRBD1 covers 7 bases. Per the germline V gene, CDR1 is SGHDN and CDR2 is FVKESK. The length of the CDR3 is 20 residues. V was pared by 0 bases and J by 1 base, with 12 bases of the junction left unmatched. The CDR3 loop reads CASSQDIGWTGLSGANVLTF. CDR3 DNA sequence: TGTGCCAGCAGCCAAGATATAGGTTGGACAGGCCTTTCTGGGGCCAACGTCCTGACTTTC.

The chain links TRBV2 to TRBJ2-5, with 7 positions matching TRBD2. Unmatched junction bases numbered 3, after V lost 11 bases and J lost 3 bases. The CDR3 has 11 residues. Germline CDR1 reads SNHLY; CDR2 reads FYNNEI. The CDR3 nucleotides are TGTGCCTCCCGGGGGGAAGAGACCCAGTACTTC. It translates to CASRGEETQYF.

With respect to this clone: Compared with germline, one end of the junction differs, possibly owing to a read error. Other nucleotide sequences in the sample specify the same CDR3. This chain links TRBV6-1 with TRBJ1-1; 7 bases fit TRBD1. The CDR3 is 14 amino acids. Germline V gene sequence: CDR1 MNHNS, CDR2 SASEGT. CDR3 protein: CASSLTGRDTEAFF. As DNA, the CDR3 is TGTGCTAGCAGTCTGACAGGGAGGGACACTGAAGCTTTCTTT.

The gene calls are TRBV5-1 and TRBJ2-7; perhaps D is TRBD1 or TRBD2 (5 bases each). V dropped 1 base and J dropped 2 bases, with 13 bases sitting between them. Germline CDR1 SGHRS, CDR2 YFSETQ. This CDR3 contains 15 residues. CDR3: CASSLIPGPAYEQYF. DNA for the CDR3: TGCGCCAGCAGCTTGATTCCGGGACCAGCCTACGAGCAGTACTTC.

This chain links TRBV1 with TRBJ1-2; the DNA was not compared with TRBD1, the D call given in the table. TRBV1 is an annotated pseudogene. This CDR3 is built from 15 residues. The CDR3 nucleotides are TGCACCAGCAACCAACCTAGGACAGGGATAGATGGCTACACCTTC. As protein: CTSNQPRTGIDGYTF.

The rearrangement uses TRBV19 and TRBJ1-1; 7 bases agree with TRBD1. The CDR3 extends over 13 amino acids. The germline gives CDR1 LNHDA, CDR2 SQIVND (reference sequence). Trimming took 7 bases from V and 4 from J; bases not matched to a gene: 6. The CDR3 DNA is TGTGCCAGTACCGTACAGGGGCTCACTGAAGCTTTCTTT. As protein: CASTVQGLTEAFF.

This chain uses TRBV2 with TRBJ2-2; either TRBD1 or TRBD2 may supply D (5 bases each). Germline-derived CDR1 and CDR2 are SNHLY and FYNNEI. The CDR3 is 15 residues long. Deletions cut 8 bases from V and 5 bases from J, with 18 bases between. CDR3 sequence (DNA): TGTGCCAGCGCTCGCTCTTCTGGGGGAACCGGGGAGCTGTTTTTT. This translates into CASARSSGGTGELFF.

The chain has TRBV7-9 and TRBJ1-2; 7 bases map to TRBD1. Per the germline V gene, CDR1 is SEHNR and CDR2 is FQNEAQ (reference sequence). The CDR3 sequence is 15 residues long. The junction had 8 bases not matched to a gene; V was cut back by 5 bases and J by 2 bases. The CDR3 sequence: CASSPPGGVNYGYTF. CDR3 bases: TGTGCCAGCAGCCCCCCAGGGGGGGTCAACTATGGCTACACCTTC.

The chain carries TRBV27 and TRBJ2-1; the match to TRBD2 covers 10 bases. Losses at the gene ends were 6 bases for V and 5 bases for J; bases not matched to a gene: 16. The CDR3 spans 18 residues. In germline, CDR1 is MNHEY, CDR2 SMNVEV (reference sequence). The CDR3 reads CASSRKGSSGGFHNEQFF. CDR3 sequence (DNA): TGTGCCAGCAGCCGGAAGGGGTCTAGCGGGGGATTTCACAATGAGCAGTTCTTC.

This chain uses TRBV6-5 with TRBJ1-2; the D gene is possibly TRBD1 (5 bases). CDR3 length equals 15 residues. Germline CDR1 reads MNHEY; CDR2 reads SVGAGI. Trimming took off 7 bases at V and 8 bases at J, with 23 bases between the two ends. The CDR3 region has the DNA TGTGCCAGCACCGAAGGGTTGGGGCAGGTGGGAGGCTACACCTTC. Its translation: CASTEGLGQVGGYTF.

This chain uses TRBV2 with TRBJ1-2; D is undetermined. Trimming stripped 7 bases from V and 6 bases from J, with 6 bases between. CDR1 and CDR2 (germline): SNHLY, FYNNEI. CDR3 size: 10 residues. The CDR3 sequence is CASNGNGYTF. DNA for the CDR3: TGTGCCAGCAACGGCAATGGCTACACCTTC.

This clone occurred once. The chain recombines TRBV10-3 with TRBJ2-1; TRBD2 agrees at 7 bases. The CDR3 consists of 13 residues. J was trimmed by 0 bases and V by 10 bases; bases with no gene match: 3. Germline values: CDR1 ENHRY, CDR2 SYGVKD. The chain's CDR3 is CATGGSSYNEQFF. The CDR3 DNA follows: TGTGCCACCGGGGGGAGCTCCTACAATGAGCAGTTCTTC.

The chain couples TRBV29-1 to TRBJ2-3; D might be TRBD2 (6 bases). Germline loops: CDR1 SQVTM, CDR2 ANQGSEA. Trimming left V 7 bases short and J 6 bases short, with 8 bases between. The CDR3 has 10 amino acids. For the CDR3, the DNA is TGCAGCGCTGGGGGGGATACGCAGTATTTT. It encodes CSAGGDTQYF.

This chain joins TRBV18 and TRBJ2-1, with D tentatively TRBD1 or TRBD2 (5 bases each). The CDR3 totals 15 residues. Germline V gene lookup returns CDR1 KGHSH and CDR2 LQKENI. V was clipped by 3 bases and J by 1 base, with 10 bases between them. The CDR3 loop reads CASSPGTASYNEQFF. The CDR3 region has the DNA TGTGCCAGCTCACCTGGGACCGCTTCCTACAATGAGCAGTTCTTC.

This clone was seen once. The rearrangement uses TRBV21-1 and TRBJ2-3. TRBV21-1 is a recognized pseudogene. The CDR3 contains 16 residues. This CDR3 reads CASSLDRDHSTDTQYF. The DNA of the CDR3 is TGTGCCAGCAGCCTCGACCGGGACCACAGCACAGATACGCAGTATTTT.

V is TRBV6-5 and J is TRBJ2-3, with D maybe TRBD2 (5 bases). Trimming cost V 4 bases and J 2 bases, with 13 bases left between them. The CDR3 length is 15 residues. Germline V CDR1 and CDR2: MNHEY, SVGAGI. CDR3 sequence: CASSLSDFLTDTQYF. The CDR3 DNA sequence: TGTGCCAGCAGTTTATCGGACTTCCTCACAGATACGCAGTATTTT.

CDR3: CASSLEYDLGELFF. The DNA for the CDR3 is TGTGCCAGCAGCTTAGAGTACGACCTTGGGGAGCTGTTTTTT. The V and J genes are TRBV7-8 and TRBJ2-2; D gene unclear. V lost 1 base and J 8 bases, leaving 11 bases between the germline ends. The germline gives CDR1 SGHVS, CDR2 FQNEAQ. The CDR3 runs 14 residues.

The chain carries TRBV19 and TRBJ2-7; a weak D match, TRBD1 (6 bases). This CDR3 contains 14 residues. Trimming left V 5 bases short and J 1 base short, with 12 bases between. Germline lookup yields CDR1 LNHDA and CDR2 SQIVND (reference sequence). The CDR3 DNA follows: TGTGCCAGTAGTGGGGACGGACAGTCCTACGAGCAGTACTTC. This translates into CASSGDGQSYEQYF.

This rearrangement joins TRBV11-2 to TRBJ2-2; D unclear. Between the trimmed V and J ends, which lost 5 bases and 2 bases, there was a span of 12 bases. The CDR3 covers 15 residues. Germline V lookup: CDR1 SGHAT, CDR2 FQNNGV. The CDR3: CASSPDRYNTGELFF. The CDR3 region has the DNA TGTGCCAGCAGCCCGGACCGTTATAACACCGGGGAGCTGTTTTTT.

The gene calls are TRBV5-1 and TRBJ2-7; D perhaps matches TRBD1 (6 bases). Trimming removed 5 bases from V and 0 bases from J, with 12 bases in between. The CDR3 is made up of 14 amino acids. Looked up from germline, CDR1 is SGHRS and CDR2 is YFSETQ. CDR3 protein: CASRDGTTSYEQYF. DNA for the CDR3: TGCGCCAGCAGAGACGGGACAACCTCCTACGAGCAGTACTTC.

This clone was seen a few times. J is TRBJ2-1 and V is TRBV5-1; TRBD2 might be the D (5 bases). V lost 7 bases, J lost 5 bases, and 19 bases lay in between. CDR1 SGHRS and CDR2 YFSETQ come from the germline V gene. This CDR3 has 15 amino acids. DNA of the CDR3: TGCGCCAGCGGGCTCGAGGGCCCACCCAACAATGAGCAGTTCTTC. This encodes CASGLEGPPNNEQFF.

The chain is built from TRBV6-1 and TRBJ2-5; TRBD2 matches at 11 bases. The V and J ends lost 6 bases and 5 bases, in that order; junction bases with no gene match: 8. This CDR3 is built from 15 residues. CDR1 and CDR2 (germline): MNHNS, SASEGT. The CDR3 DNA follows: TGTGCCAGCAGGACTAGCGGGGCCCGCCGGGAGACCCAGTACTTC. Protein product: CASRTSGARRETQYF.

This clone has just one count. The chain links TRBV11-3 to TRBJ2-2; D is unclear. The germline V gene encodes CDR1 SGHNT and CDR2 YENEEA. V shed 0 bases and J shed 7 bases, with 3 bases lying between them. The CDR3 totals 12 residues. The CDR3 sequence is CASSLELGELFF. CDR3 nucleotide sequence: TGTGCCAGCAGCTTAGAGCTCGGGGAGCTGTTTTTT.

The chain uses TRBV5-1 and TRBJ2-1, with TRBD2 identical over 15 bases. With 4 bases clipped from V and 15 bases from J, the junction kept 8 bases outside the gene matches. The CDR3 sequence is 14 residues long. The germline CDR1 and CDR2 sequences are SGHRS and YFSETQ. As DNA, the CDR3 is TGCGCCAGCAGCCCGGGACTAGCGGGGGGTCCCTTGTTCTTC. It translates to CASSPGLAGGPLFF.

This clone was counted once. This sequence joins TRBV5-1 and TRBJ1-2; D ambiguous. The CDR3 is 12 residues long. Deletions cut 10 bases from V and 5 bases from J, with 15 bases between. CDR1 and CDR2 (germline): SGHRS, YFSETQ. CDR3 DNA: TGCGCCTCCAGCAAGGAGAAATATGGCTACACCTTC. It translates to CASSKEKYGYTF.

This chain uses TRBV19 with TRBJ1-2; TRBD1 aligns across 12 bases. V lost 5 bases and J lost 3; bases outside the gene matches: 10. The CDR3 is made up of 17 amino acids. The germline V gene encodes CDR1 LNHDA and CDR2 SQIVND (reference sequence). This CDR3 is CASSSHRDRGRYYGYTF. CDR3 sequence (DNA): TGTGCCAGTAGTTCCCACCGGGACAGGGGGCGCTACTATGGCTACACCTTC.

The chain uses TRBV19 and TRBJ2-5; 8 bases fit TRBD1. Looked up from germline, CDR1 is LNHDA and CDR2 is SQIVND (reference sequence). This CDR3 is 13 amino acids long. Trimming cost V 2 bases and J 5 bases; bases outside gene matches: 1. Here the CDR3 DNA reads TGTGCCAGTAGTATACAGGGGGCGGAGACCCAGTACTTC. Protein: CASSIQGAETQYF.